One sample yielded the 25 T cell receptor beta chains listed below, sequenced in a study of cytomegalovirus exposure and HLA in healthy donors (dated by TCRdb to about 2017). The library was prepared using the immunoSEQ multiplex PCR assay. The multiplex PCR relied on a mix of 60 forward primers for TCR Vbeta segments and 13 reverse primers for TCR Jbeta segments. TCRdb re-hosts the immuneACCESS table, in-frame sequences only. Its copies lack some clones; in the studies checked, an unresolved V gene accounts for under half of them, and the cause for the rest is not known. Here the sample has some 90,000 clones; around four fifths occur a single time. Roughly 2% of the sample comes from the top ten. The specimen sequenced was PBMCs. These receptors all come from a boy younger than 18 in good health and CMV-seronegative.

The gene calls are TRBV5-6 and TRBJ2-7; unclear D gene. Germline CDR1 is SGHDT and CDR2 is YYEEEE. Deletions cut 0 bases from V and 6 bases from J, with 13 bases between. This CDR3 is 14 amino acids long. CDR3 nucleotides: TGTGCCAGCAGCTTGGGAGCCAGGTCTCTCGAGCAGTACTTC. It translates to CASSLGARSLEQYF.

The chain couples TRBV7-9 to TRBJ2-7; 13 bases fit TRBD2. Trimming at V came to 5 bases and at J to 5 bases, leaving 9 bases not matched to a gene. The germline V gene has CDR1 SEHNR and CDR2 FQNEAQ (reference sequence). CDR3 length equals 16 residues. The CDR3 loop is CASSPTSGRTGNEQYF. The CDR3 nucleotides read TGTGCCAGCAGCCCGACTAGCGGGAGGACCGGCAACGAGCAGTACTTC. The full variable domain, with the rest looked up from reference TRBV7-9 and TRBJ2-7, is DTGVSQNPRHKITKRGQNVTFRCDPISEHNRLYWYRQTLGQGPEFLTYFQNEAQLEKSRLLSDRFSAERPKGSFSTLEIQRTEQGDSAMYLCASSPTSGRTGNEQYFGPGTRLTVT.

CDR3 bases: TGTGCCAGCAGCTTAGGGGGCGTTGAAAAACTGTTTTTT. It codes for CASSLGGVEKLFF. V usage is TRBV11-2 and J usage is TRBJ1-4, with a possible D match to TRBD1 (5 bases). The germline CDR1 and CDR2 sequences are SGHAT and FQNNGV. Trimming removed 1 base at V and 7 bases at J, with 7 bases between. CDR3 length equals 13 residues. The whole variable domain, filled in from reference TRBV11-2 and TRBJ1-4, reads EAGVAQSPRYKIIEKRQSVAFWCNPISGHATLYWYQQILGQGPKLLIQFQNNGVVDDSQLPKDRFSAERLKGVDSTLKIQPAKLEDSAVYLCASSLGGVEKLFFGSGTQLSVL.

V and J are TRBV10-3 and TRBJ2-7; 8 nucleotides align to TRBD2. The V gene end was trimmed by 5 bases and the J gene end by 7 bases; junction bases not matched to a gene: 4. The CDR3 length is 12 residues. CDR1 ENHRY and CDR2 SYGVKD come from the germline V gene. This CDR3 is CAISSGSREQYF. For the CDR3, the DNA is TGTGCCATCAGTAGCGGGAGTAGGGAGCAGTACTTC.

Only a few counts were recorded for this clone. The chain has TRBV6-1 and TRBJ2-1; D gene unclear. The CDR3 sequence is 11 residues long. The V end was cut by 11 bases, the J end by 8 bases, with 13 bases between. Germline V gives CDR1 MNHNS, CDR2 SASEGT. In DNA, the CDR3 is TGTGCCTCCCCGCTCCGAGATGAGCAGTTCTTC. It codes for CASPLRDEQFF.

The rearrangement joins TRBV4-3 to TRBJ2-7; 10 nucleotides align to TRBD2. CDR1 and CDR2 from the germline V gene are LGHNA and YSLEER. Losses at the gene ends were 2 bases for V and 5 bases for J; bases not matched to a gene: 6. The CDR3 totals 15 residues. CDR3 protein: CASSQQQRGGHEQYF. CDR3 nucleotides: TGCGCCAGCAGCCAACAACAGCGGGGGGGCCACGAGCAGTACTTC.

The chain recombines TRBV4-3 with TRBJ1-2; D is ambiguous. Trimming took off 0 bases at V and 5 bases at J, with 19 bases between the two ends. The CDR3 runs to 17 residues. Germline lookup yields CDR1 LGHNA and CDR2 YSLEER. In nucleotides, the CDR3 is TGCGCCAGCAGCCAAGAAGTTCCCCAGCTAGAGAATTATGGCTACACCTTC. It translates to CASSQEVPQLENYGYTF.

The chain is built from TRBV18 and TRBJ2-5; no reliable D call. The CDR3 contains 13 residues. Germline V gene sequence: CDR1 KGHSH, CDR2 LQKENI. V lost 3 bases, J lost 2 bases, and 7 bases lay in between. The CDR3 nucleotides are TGTGCCAGCTCACCCACTACTCAAGAGACCCAGTACTTC. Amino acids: CASSPTTQETQYF.

The chain's CDR3 is CASSQDLERQWQGDTQYF. Here the CDR3 DNA reads TGCGCCAGCAGCCAAGATCTAGAAAGACAGTGGCAGGGAGATACGCAGTATTTT. The chain links TRBV4-3 to TRBJ2-3; TRBD1 is a possible D gene (5 bases). V lost 0 bases, J lost 5 bases, and 21 bases lay in between. The CDR3 length is 18 residues. CDR1 LGHNA and CDR2 YSLEER come from the germline V gene.

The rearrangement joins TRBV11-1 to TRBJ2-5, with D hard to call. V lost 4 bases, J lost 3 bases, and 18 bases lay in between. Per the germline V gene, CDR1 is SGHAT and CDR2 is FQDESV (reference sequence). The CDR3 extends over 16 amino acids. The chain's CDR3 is CASSSWPFRREETQYF. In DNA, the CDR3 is TGTGCCAGCAGCTCATGGCCATTCCGGAGAGAAGAGACCCAGTACTTC.

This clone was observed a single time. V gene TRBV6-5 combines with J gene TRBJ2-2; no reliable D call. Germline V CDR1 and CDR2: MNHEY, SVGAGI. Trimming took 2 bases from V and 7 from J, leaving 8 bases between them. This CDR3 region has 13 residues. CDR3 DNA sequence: TGTGCCAGCAGTTACGGCCGGAGCGGGGAGCTGTTTTTT. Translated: CASSYGRSGELFF.

The DNA for the CDR3 is TGTGCCAGCAGCGTAGGGAGCCTCACCTTAGAGACCCAGTACTTC. This encodes CASSVGSLTLETQYF. The rearrangement links TRBV9 to TRBJ2-5; the D is unclear. The CDR3 spans 15 residues. Trimming shortened V by 0 bases and J by 4 bases, and 13 bases separated the two germline ends. Germline V CDR1 and CDR2: SGDLS, YYNGEE.

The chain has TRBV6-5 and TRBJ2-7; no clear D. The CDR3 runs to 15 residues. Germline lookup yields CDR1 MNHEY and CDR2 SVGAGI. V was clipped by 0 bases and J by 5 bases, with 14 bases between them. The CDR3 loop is CASSYSTFRLNEQYF. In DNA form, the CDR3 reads TGTGCCAGCAGTTACTCAACTTTCCGCCTGAACGAGCAGTACTTC.

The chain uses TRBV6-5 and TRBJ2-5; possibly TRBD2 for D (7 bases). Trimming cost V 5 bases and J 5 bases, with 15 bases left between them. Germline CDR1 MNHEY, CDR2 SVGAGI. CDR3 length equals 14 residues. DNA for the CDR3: TGTGCCAGCAGTGTCCGCGGGGGCAGGGAGACCCAGTACTTC. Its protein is CASSVRGGRETQYF.

This chain's CDR3 is CASSDSAGAGELFF. Written as DNA, the CDR3 is TGTGCCAGCAGTGACTCAGCGGGAGCCGGGGAGCTGTTTTTT. V gene TRBV6-4 combines with J gene TRBJ2-2; 8 bases are shared with TRBD2. The CDR3 sequence is 14 residues long. Trimming took 0 bases from V and 6 from J; bases not matched to a gene: 0. Germline-derived CDR1 and CDR2 are MRHNA and SNTAGT.

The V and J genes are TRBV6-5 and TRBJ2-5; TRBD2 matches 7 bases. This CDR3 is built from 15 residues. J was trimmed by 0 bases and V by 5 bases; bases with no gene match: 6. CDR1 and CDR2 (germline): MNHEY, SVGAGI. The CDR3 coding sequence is TGTGCCAGCAGTCCGAAGGCGGGGGACCAAGAGACCCAGTACTTC. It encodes CASSPKAGDQETQYF.

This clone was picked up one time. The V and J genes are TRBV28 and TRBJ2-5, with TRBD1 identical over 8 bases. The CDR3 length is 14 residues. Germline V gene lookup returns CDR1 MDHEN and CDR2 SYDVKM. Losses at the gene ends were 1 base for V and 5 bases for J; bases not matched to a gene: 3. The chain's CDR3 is CASSLLQGVETQYF. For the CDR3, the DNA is TGTGCCAGCAGTTTATTACAGGGGGTCGAGACCCAGTACTTC. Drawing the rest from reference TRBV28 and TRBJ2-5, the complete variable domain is DVKVTQSSRYLVKRTGEKVFLECVQDMDHENMFWYRQDPGLGLRLIYFSYDVKMKEKGDIPEGYSVSREKKERFSLILESASTNQTSMYLCASSLLQGVETQYFGPGTRLLVL.

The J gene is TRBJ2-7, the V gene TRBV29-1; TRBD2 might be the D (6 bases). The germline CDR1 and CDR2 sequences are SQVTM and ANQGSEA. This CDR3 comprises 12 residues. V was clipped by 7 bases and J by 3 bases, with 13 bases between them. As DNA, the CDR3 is TGCAGCGGGGGGGACGGGAGCTACGAGCAGTACTTC. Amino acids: CSGGDGSYEQYF.

The CDR3 nucleotides are TGTGCCAGCAGTTTAAGGAGGGCTGAAGCTTTCTTT. As protein: CASSLRRAEAFF. This chain links TRBV28 with TRBJ1-1; D ambiguous. Trimming took 2 bases from V and 6 from J, leaving 7 bases between them. Germline CDR1 and CDR2: MDHEN and SYDVKM. This CDR3 spans 12 amino acids.

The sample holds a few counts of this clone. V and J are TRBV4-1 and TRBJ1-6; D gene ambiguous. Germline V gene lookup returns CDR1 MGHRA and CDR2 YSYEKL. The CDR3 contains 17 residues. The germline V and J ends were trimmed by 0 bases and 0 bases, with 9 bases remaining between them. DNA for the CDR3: TGCGCCAGCAGCCAAGACGCGGGGAGCTCCTATAATTCACCCCTCCACTTT. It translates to CASSQDAGSSYNSPLHF.

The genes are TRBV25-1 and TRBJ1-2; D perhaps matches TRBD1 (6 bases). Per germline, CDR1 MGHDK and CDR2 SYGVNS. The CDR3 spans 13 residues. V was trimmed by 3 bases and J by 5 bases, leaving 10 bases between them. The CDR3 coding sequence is TGTGCCAGCAGTGATAGGCAGGGGTATGGCTACACCTTC. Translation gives CASSDRQGYGYTF.

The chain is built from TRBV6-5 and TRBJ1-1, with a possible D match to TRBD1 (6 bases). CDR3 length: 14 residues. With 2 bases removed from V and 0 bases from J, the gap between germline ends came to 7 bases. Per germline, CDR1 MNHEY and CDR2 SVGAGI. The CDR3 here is CASSYRGMNTEAFF. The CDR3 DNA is TGTGCCAGCAGTTACAGGGGGATGAACACTGAAGCTTTCTTT.

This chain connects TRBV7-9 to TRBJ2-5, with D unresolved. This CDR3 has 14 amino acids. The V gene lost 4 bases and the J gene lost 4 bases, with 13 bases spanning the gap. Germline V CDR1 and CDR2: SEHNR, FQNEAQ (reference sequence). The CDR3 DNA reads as TGTGCCAGCAGCTCACGTGTAACCGGAGAGACCCAGTACTTC. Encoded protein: CASSSRVTGETQYF.

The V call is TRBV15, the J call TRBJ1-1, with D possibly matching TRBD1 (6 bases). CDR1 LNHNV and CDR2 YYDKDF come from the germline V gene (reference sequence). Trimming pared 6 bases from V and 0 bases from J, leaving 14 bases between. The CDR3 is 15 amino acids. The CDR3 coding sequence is TGTGCCACCAGGTCAGGGGTCTCCATGAACACTGAAGCTTTCTTT. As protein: CATRSGVSMNTEAFF.

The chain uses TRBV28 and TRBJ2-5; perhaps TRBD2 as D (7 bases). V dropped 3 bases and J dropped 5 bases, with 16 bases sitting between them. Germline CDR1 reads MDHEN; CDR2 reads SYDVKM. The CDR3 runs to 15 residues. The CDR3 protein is CASSFVRGAGETQYF. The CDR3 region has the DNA TGTGCCAGCAGTTTTGTTCGGGGGGCGGGTGAGACCCAGTACTTC.